These 26 T cell receptor beta chains share one sample of origin, sequenced in a study of identical twins. MiXCR, run by TCRdb on the 5' RACE reads, gives a single entry per CDR3 protein. The repertoire holds roughly 230,000 distinct CDR3 sequences, with about 8% as singletons. These same records also appear under a second study, on yellow fever vaccine responses in identical twins.

Sequencing was done on a sample of CD8+ T cells sorted from blood. Every receptor here comes from a woman aged 18-29 years in good health.

There are a few counts of this clonotype. The J gene is TRBJ2-7, the V gene TRBV29-1; 9 bases align to TRBD2. Per the germline V gene, CDR1 is SQVTM and CDR2 is ANQGSEA. With 6 bases clipped from V and 9 bases from J, the junction kept 6 bases outside the gene matches. The CDR3 is 11 amino acids. The CDR3 nucleotides are TGCAGCGTCGAGCGGGGGGCCGGGCAGTACTTC. This translates into CSVERGAGQYF.

The chain joins TRBV7-9 to TRBJ1-2; D unresolved. Germline-derived CDR1 and CDR2 are SEHNR and FQNEAQ (reference sequence). CDR3 size: 13 residues. Between the trimmed V and J ends, which lost 4 bases and 8 bases, there was a span of 14 bases. The CDR3 DNA reads as TGTGCCAGCAGCTATTTATCGGGAGGCGGCTACACCTTC. It encodes CASSYLSGGGYTF.

The V gene is TRBV24-1, the J gene TRBJ2-7, with a weak D call TRBD2 (6 bases). The CDR3 totals 16 residues. V lost 4 bases, J lost 1 base, and 16 bases lay in between. Germline V gene sequence: CDR1 KGHDR, CDR2 SFDVKD. DNA of the CDR3: TGTGCCACCAGTGACCCCGGTGGTAGCGGTTCCTACGAGCAGTACTTC. Its protein product is CATSDPGGSGSYEQYF.

This clonotype was recorded many times. The V call is TRBV20-1, the J call TRBJ2-3; D is unclear. Germline CDR1 DFQATT, CDR2 SNEGSKA (reference sequence). The CDR3 is made up of 16 amino acids. V lost 0 bases and J lost 2, with 15 bases in between. The CDR3 region is CSARDLSVGPTDTQYF. The CDR3 bases are TGCAGTGCTAGAGATCTTTCTGTAGGGCCCACAGATACGCAGTATTTT.

This clonotype showed up many times. J is TRBJ2-7 and V is TRBV4-3; TRBD2 matches at 8 bases. CDR1 LGHNA and CDR2 YSLEER come from the germline V gene. V dropped 0 bases and J dropped 4; count of bases not matched to a gene: 5. This CDR3 has 15 amino acids. CDR3 DNA sequence: TGCGCCAGCAGCCAAGATCTGAGCGGGAGTTACGAGCAGTACTTC. It codes for CASSQDLSGSYEQYF.

This clonotype was counted at least ten times. The chain couples TRBV11-2 to TRBJ2-3; TRBD2 agrees at 7 bases. The V gene's germline CDR1 is SGHAT and CDR2 FQNNGV. The CDR3 is made up of 19 amino acids. With 3 bases clipped from V and 0 bases from J, the junction kept 15 bases outside the gene matches. In nucleotides, the CDR3 is TGTGCCAGCAGCTTCGAGGCTCGCACTAGCGTAGAGAGCACAGATACGCAGTATTTT. It encodes CASSFEARTSVESTDTQYF.

J is TRBJ2-3 and V is TRBV20-1; D remains ambiguous. The CDR3 covers 17 residues. Trimming removed 7 bases at V and 0 bases at J, with 23 bases between. Germline V CDR1 and CDR2: DFQATT, SNEGSKA (reference sequence). DNA for the CDR3: TGCAGTGGGCACGCTGTCGAGAGGTTATCTAGCACAGATACGCAGTATTTT. Translation gives CSGHAVERLSSTDTQYF.

The J gene is TRBJ2-7, the V gene TRBV25-1, with no clear D. The CDR3 spans 15 residues. The germline V gene encodes CDR1 MGHDK and CDR2 SYGVNS. Trimming removed 3 bases from V and 2 bases from J, with 14 bases in between. As DNA, the CDR3 is TGTGCCAGCAGTGACCCGAAGGACGTTGCCTACGAGCAGTACTTC. Protein sequence: CASSDPKDVAYEQYF.

The chain is built from TRBV11-2 and TRBJ2-5; no firm D call. There are 13 residues in the CDR3. V was cut by 5 bases and J by 0 bases, with 7 bases left in between. Germline V lookup: CDR1 SGHAT, CDR2 FQNNGV. The CDR3 DNA sequence: TGTGCCAGCAGCCCACGGTACCAAGAGACCCAGTACTTC. Protein product: CASSPRYQETQYF. The full variable domain, in which reference TRBV11-2 and TRBJ2-5 provide the parts outside the CDR3, is EAGVAQSPRYKIIEKRQSVAFWCNPISGHATLYWYQQILGQGPKLLIQFQNNGVVDDSQLPKDRFSAERLKGVDSTLKIQPAKLEDSAVYLCASSPRYQETQYFGPGTRLLVL.

This clonotype was counted a few times. This chain joins TRBV6-5 and TRBJ2-5, with no clear D. The CDR3 has 13 amino acids. Germline CDR1 and CDR2: MNHEY and SVGAGI. V lost 4 bases to trimming and J lost 5 bases, with 11 bases between them. CDR3 sequence reads: CASSSVMGETQYF. CDR3 DNA: TGTGCCAGCAGTTCGGTAATGGGGGAGACCCAGTACTTC.

This clonotype was seen more than once but under ten times. This chain uses TRBV9 with TRBJ2-6; the D gene is possibly TRBD2 (7 bases). CDR1 and CDR2 from the germline V gene are SGDLS and YYNGEE. This CDR3 has 19 residues. Deletions cut 3 bases from V and 4 bases from J, with 23 bases between. As DNA, the CDR3 is TGTGCCAGCAGCGCCCCGTTGGACAGCCTAGCGGTCGGGGCCAACGTCCTGACTTTC. This codes for CASSAPLDSLAVGANVLTF.

This clonotype showed up just a few times. The chain is built from TRBV28 and TRBJ2-5; 8 bases are a match to TRBD1. This CDR3 contains 17 residues. CDR1 MDHEN and CDR2 SYDVKM come from the germline V gene. V trimming: 6 bases; J trimming: 4 bases; junction bases outside the gene matches: 16. CDR3 protein: CASSQASGTGTGETQYF. The CDR3 region has the DNA TGTGCCAGCAGCCAAGCCTCAGGGACAGGCACAGGAGAGACCCAGTACTTC. The full variable domain, rest sourced from reference TRBV28 and TRBJ2-5, is DVKVTQSSRYLVKRTGEKVFLECVQDMDHENMFWYRQDPGLGLRLIYFSYDVKMKEKGDIPEGYSVSREKKERFSLILESASTNQTSMYLCASSQASGTGTGETQYFGPGTRLLVL.

This clonotype was found many times. J is TRBJ2-1 and V is TRBV4-3; no clear D gene. The CDR3 extends over 18 amino acids. V was trimmed by 5 bases and J by 1 base, leaving 21 bases between them. Germline lookup yields CDR1 LGHNA and CDR2 YSLEER. CDR3 in DNA: TGCGCCAGCAGCACCTACTCGAGTCGGCTAGGTTCCTACAATGAGCAGTTCTTC. This codes for CASSTYSSRLGSYNEQFF.

At least ten counts were recorded for this clonotype. The J gene is TRBJ1-4, the V gene TRBV25-1; 7 bases fit TRBD1. With V trimmed by 7 bases and J by 0 bases, 5 bases remained unmatched. Looked up from germline, CDR1 is MGHDK and CDR2 is SYGVNS. CDR3 length equals 15 residues. CDR3 sequence: CASKTGDSTNEKLFF. CDR3 in DNA: TGTGCCAGCAAAACAGGGGATTCAACTAATGAAAAACTGTTTTTT.

This clonotype has just a few counts. The genes are TRBV5-1 and TRBJ2-1, with TRBD1 matching over 7 bases. CDR1 is SGHRS, CDR2 YFSETQ, per germline. CDR3 size: 14 residues. J was trimmed by 10 bases and V by 1 base; bases with no gene match: 8. The CDR3 loop reads CASSLYKGAGEQFF. CDR3 bases: TGCGCCAGCAGCTTGTATAAGGGGGCAGGGGAGCAGTTCTTC.

This clonotype has just a few counts. The CDR3 nucleotides are TGTGCCAGCAGTTACATGGAGGGTCGAGAGACCCAGTACTTC. It translates to CASSYMEGRETQYF. The rearrangement links TRBV6-5 to TRBJ2-5; possible D gene TRBD2, 6 bases. The V gene lost 2 bases and the J gene lost 4 bases, with 11 bases spanning the gap. This CDR3 spans 14 amino acids. Germline CDR1 is MNHEY and CDR2 is SVGAGI.

The genes are TRBV28 and TRBJ2-1; TRBD2 might be the D (6 bases). The CDR3 is 13 residues long. Germline CDR1 is MDHEN and CDR2 is SYDVKM. V dropped 2 bases and J dropped 10 bases, with 12 bases sitting between them. CDR3 sequence (DNA): TGTGCCAGCAGTTTAGCCCCTCGGGGGGAGCAGTTCTTC. Protein: CASSLAPRGEQFF.

This clonotype was counted ten times or more. The chain links TRBV29-1 to TRBJ2-2; 8 nucleotides match TRBD2. The CDR3 consists of 15 residues. Germline trimming cut 4 bases from V and 1 base from J; bases unmatched to any gene: 5. Germline CDR1 is SQVTM and CDR2 is ANQGSEA. The CDR3 here is CSVVRSGVNTGELFF. The DNA for the CDR3 is TGCAGCGTTGTCCGTAGCGGGGTGAACACCGGGGAGCTGTTTTTT.

This clonotype has more than one count but fewer than ten. This rearrangement joins TRBV28 to TRBJ2-7; a weak D match, TRBD2 (5 bases). In germline, CDR1 is MDHEN, CDR2 SYDVKM. V gave up 5 bases and J gave up 2 bases, with 16 bases separating them. The CDR3 covers 15 residues. DNA for the CDR3: TGTGCCAGCAGTCCAATACCCACCGGGACCTACGAGCAGTACTTC. This sequence encodes CASSPIPTGTYEQYF.

The chain couples TRBV7-9 to TRBJ2-1; D perhaps matches TRBD2 (5 bases). V was clipped by 1 base and J by 0 bases, with 7 bases between them. The CDR3 contains 15 residues. The germline CDR1 and CDR2 sequences are SEHNR and FQNEAQ (reference sequence). The CDR3 DNA is TGTGCCAGCAGCTTAGGGGAGAGCTCCTACAATGAGCAGTTCTTC. This sequence encodes CASSLGESSYNEQFF. The full variable domain, its missing parts supplied by reference TRBV7-9 and TRBJ2-1, is DTGVSQNPRHKITKRGQNVTFRCDPISEHNRLYWYRQTLGQGPEFLTYFQNEAQLEKSRLLSDRFSAERPKGSFSTLEIQRTEQGDSAMYLCASSLGESSYNEQFFGPGTRLTVL.

V and J are TRBV10-1 and TRBJ2-7; no definite D call. The CDR3 consists of 14 residues. Germline V CDR1 and CDR2: WNHNN, SYGVQD (reference sequence). Trimming stripped 2 bases from V and 2 bases from J, with 10 bases between. The CDR3 DNA reads as TGCGCCAGCAGTGAGGATGGGCCGGCCTACGAGCAGTACTTC. Amino acid sequence: CASSEDGPAYEQYF.

The chain has TRBV7-9 and TRBJ1-2; D is unresolved. This CDR3 spans 15 amino acids. Trimming left V 0 bases short and J 8 bases short, with 16 bases between. Germline CDR1 and CDR2: SEHNR and FQNEAQ (reference sequence). The CDR3 DNA reads TGTGCCAGCAGCTTAGCCCTAGGAGACGAGGAGGGCTACACCTTC. Its protein product is CASSLALGDEEGYTF.

This chain links TRBV7-9 with TRBJ2-3; 9 bases are a match to TRBD2. This CDR3 spans 15 amino acids. Germline loops: CDR1 SEHNR, CDR2 FQNEAQ (reference sequence). The J segment lost 1 base and the V segment lost 5 bases, leaving 4 bases of the junction unmatched. The CDR3 DNA follows: TGTGCCAGCAGCCCCCGGACTAGCGGCACAGATACGCAGTATTTT. This gives the protein CASSPRTSGTDTQYF.

On this clonotype: Just one base apart from a much larger clone, this may be a read error. The chain combines TRBV25-1 with TRBJ1-3; D perhaps matches TRBD1 (5 bases). Germline lookup yields CDR1 MGHDK and CDR2 SYGVNS. Trimming cost V 8 bases and J 1 base, with 12 bases left between them. CDR3 length equals 14 residues. CDR3 residues: CASGHGGSGNTIYF. In DNA, the CDR3 is TGTGCCAGCGGCCATGGGGGGTCTGGAAACACCATATATTTT.

Only a few counts were recorded for this clonotype. The chain uses TRBV4-3 and TRBJ2-3; maybe TRBD1 (5 bases). CDR1 LGHNA and CDR2 YSLEER come from the germline V gene. This CDR3 has 17 amino acids. The V gene lost 1 base and the J gene lost 2 bases, with 16 bases spanning the gap. The CDR3 is CASSQVLATGNTDTQYF. CDR3 nucleotide sequence: TGCGCCAGCAGCCAAGTTTTGGCCACAGGAAACACAGATACGCAGTATTTT.

This clonotype came up many times. V and J are TRBV14 and TRBJ2-7; the D is unclear. CDR1 SGHDN and CDR2 FVKESK come from the germline V gene. V was clipped by 1 base and J by 6 bases, with 7 bases between them. The CDR3 extends over 12 amino acids. The CDR3 here is CASSQAAFEQYF. CDR3 nucleotide sequence: TGTGCCAGCAGCCAAGCAGCATTCGAGCAGTACTTC. Full variable domain (rest looked up from reference TRBV14 and TRBJ2-7): EAGVTQFPSHSVIEKGQTVTLRCDPISGHDNLYWYRRVMGKEIKFLLHFVKESKQDESGMPNNRFLAERTGGTYSTLKVQPAELEDSGVYFCASSQAAFEQYFGPGTRLTVT.